This T cell receptor (beta chain) was obtained from a study of T-cell memory formation after mild COVID-19. Overall study findings and caveats: A balance of CD4 and CD8 characterized clones contracting day 15 to 85, whereas later expanders leaned CD4+. Within pre-infection memory, some responding clones were found, suggesting cross-reactive memory joined.

Libraries for TCRalpha and TCRbeta carried sample barcodes and unique molecular identifiers via 5'RACE. One entry per CDR3 protein, called by TCRdb with MiXCR from the 5' RACE reads. The data contain over 150,000 distinct CDR3 sequences, about an eighth of them seen just once; the ten biggest clones take up roughly 3.4%. This clonotype was recorded at least ten times. The antigen is undetermined. CDR3 size: 13 residues. V lost 5 bases and J lost 4, with 11 bases in between. From germline, CDR1 is SGHRS and CDR2 YFSETQ. Sample: PBMCs or a T cell subset sorted from them (not recorded which). The chain recombines TRBV5-1 with TRBJ2-3, with D unclear. This receptor was identified in a man aged 18 to 29 who had mild COVID-19 (a few samples of this study predate the infection). Cell type and time point are not known. DNA for the CDR3: TGCGCCAGCAGTTATTGGGGTTCAGATACGCAGTATTTT. Translated: CASSYWGSDTQYF.